This TCR beta chain was captured by sequencing in a study of T-cell memory formation after mild COVID-19. Findings of the study overall: For contracting clones, CD4+ ones sat mainly in CM and EM, CD8+ in EMRA. CD4/CD8 balance held among clones contracting day 15 to 85, and later expanders leaned CD4+.

From the 5' RACE reads, TCRdb called clonotypes with MiXCR, one entry per CDR3 protein. The sample includes around 310,000 distinct CDR3 sequences, approximately 22% seen only once; the top ten take 21%. Germline values: CDR1 SGHTA, CDR2 FQGNSA. There are 14 residues in the CDR3. V gave up 5 bases and J gave up 2 bases, with 11 bases separating them. In this sample, this clonotype turned up a few times. The antigen remains unidentified. The rearrangement links TRBV7-2 to TRBJ2-3; D is perhaps TRBD1 (6 bases). Source material: PBMCs or a T cell subset sorted from them (not recorded which). The TCR was taken from a young man who had mild COVID-19 (a few samples of this study predate the infection). Cell type and time point are not known. In DNA, the CDR3 is TGTGCCAGCAGCCCGGGACAACACACAGATACGCAGTATTTT. Translating gives CASSPGQHTDTQYF.